This T cell receptor beta chain emerged from a study of blood T cells in healthy people across ages. With a J-beta primer mix and a sample-barcoded 5' primer, a second PCR ran roughly 7 to 11 cycles. TCRdb recomputed calls from the 5' RACE reads with MiXCR, one row per CDR3 protein. The table has approximately 810,000 distinct CDR3 sequences, about 37% seen once. Points from the study as a whole: The authors considered diversity estimates from one million T cells to be underestimates.

Per-sample yields of isolated PBMCs were at least 6 million. The amount of total RNA extracted per sample was at least 5 micrograms. This clonotype was observed a few times. What it binds is unknown. The sequence was collected from a young man in good health. The sequencing sample was made of blood.

For the CDR3, the DNA is TGTGCCAGCAGTTTCTACGGGACAGTCGGGGGGGATACGCAGTATTTT. This encodes CASSFYGTVGGDTQYF. This chain joins TRBV27 and TRBJ2-3; D may be TRBD1 or TRBD2 (7 bases each). This CDR3 spans 16 amino acids. Trimming pared 3 bases from V and 6 bases from J, leaving 19 bases between. Germline-derived CDR1 and CDR2 are MNHEY and SMNVEV (reference sequence).